These 24 T cell receptor beta chains originate from one sample sequenced in a study of beta chain features in type 1 diabetes. Sequencing targeted expressed TCRB transcripts, as all isolated RNA had been reverse transcribed. Clones were sequenced by immunoSEQ multiplex PCR, and TCRdb holds only the in-frame ones, with some missing. The sample shows under 350,000 clones, around 7.8% of them seen only once. Sequencing used central memory CD4+ T cells from blood. The source of these receptors is a woman younger than 30 in good health.

This clone has only a few counts. The chain has TRBV6-5 and TRBJ2-1; D gene uncertain. CDR1 and CDR2 from the germline V gene are MNHEY and SVGAGI. The CDR3 loop spans 16 amino acids. V was cut by 0 bases and J by 0 bases, with 9 bases left in between. The DNA for the CDR3 is TGTGCCAGCAGTTACTCCCCGGACGGCTCCTACAATGAGCAGTTCTTC. Its protein is CASSYSPDGSYNEQFF.

This clone has just a few counts. Other DNA sequences in the same sample also yield this CDR3. The V call is TRBV7-3, the J call TRBJ2-3; perhaps D is TRBD1 or TRBD2 (5 bases each). The CDR3 runs 12 residues. Germline lookup yields CDR1 SGHTA and CDR2 FQGTGA. Trimming stripped 6 bases from V and 2 bases from J, with 6 bases between. The CDR3 coding sequence is TGTGCCAGCAGGGGGGACACAGATACGCAGTATTTT. Translation: CASRGDTDTQYF.

The rearrangement joins TRBV2 to TRBJ1-1; D unresolved. Germline V gene lookup returns CDR1 SNHLY and CDR2 FYNNEI. Deletions cut 7 bases from V and 3 bases from J, with 9 bases between. The CDR3 spans 12 residues. The CDR3 region has the DNA TGTGCCAGCAAAGAGAGGGACACTGAAGCTTTCTTT. This codes for CASKERDTEAFF.

V is TRBV23-1 and J is TRBJ2-5, with a weak D call TRBD2 (6 bases). TRBV23-1 is marked as an open reading frame, function uncertain. This CDR3 has 18 residues. V lost 0 bases to trimming and J lost 2 bases, with 19 bases between them. The CDR3 bases are TGCGCCAGCAGTCAATCTCCCCCCCCTGGGGGGAGGCAAGAGACCCAGTACTTC. It translates to CASSQSPPPGGRQETQYF.

The V gene is TRBV30, the J gene TRBJ2-1, with TRBD2 as a possible D gene (6 bases). V was pared by 3 bases and J by 10 bases, with 16 bases between. This CDR3 comprises 13 residues. Germline lookup yields CDR1 GTSNPN and CDR2 SVGIG (reference sequence). The DNA for the CDR3 is TGTGCCTGGAGCAAGACTAGGTTCGGGGAGCAGTTCTTC. Protein sequence: CAWSKTRFGEQFF.

There are many counts of this clone. This rearrangement joins TRBV20-1 to TRBJ2-1, with D uncertain. The germline gives CDR1 DFQATT, CDR2 SNEGSKA (reference sequence). The CDR3 is 11 amino acids. V dropped 5 bases and J dropped 6 bases, with 8 bases sitting between them. The CDR3 DNA is TGCAGTGCTGTGACCGGCAATGAGCAGTTCTTC. Translation: CSAVTGNEQFF.

This rearrangement joins TRBV7-3 to TRBJ2-1; the match to TRBD2 covers 8 bases. CDR3 length: 16 amino acids. Per germline, CDR1 SGHTA and CDR2 FQGTGA. The trim removed 3 bases at V and 6 bases at J, leaving 10 bases unmatched. CDR3 region: CASSFGGERETNEQFF. In nucleotides, the CDR3 is TGTGCCAGCAGCTTCGGCGGGGAGCGGGAGACCAATGAGCAGTTCTTC.

This clone has more than one count but fewer than ten. The chain is built from TRBV28 and TRBJ2-5; 9 nucleotides match TRBD1. CDR3 length: 18 amino acids. Trimming cost V 3 bases and J 5 bases; bases outside gene matches: 16. CDR1 and CDR2 (germline): MDHEN, SYDVKM. The chain's CDR3 is CASSFWSEQGAQYETQYF. DNA of the CDR3: TGTGCCAGCAGTTTCTGGTCGGAACAGGGGGCTCAGTACGAGACCCAGTACTTC.

This clone occurred a few times. This chain uses TRBV19 with TRBJ1-1; 9 bases are a match to TRBD1. From germline, CDR1 is LNHDA and CDR2 SQIVND (reference sequence). J was trimmed by 0 bases and V by 3 bases; bases with no gene match: 8. The CDR3 has 17 residues. The CDR3 bases are TGTGCCAGTAGTATTGGGACAGGGAAGTCTTTGAACACTGAAGCTTTCTTT. It specifies CASSIGTGKSLNTEAFF.

This clone came up a few times. The chain links TRBV25-1 to TRBJ1-4; D perhaps matches TRBD1 (5 bases). The ends were cut back, 4 bases at V and 8 bases at J, with 11 bases in the middle. Germline CDR1 and CDR2: MGHDK and SYGVNS. CDR3 length equals 13 residues. Here the CDR3 reads CASSGGAGEKLFF. The DNA of the CDR3 is TGTGCCAGCAGTGGAGGGGCAGGCGAAAAACTGTTTTTT.

This clone was seen more than once but under ten times. The genes are TRBV5-1 and TRBJ2-7; D tentatively reads TRBD1 or TRBD2 (5 bases each). Germline CDR1 reads SGHRS; CDR2 reads YFSETQ. V was shortened by 6 bases and J by 3 bases, with 19 bases between the two germline ends. CDR3 length equals 15 residues. The CDR3 loop is CASTAHSPGLYEQYF. In nucleotides, the CDR3 is TGCGCCAGCACCGCTCATTCGCCGGGGCTCTACGAGCAGTACTTC.

In its sample, this clone was seen a few times. The rearrangement links TRBV27 to TRBJ2-7; tentative D call: TRBD2 (6 bases). The CDR3 loop spans 15 amino acids. V gave up 1 base and J gave up 4 bases, with 14 bases separating them. In germline, CDR1 is MNHEY, CDR2 SMNVEV (reference sequence). CDR3 region: CASSLWAGKSYEQYF. The CDR3, as DNA: TGTGCCAGCAGTTTATGGGCGGGGAAGAGTTACGAGCAGTACTTC.

The chain combines TRBV30 with TRBJ1-2; weak D call: TRBD1 (5 bases). With 0 bases removed from V and 4 bases from J, the gap between germline ends came to 15 bases. There are 15 residues in the CDR3. The germline V gene has CDR1 GTSNPN and CDR2 SVGIG (reference sequence). CDR3 bases: TGTGCCTGGAGTGTTCTCGGGACGGTATTCTATGGCTACACCTTC. It is translated as CAWSVLGTVFYGYTF. The full variable domain, with the rest looked up from reference TRBV30 and TRBJ1-2, is SQTIHQWPATLVQPVGSPLSLECTVEGTSNPNLYWYRQAAGRGLQLLFYSVGIGQISSEVPQNLSASRPQDRQFILSSKKLLLSDSGFYLCAWSVLGTVFYGYTFGSGTRLTVV.

The chain joins TRBV5-4 to TRBJ2-1; D uncertain. Trimming removed 1 base from V and 10 bases from J, with 12 bases in between. From germline, CDR1 is SGHNT and CDR2 YYREEE (reference sequence). The CDR3 totals 13 residues. CDR3 region: CASSLSYFGEQFF. CDR3 DNA sequence: TGTGCCAGCAGCTTGTCTTATTTTGGGGAGCAGTTCTTC.

V is TRBV2 and J is TRBJ2-1; D is unclear. Germline-derived CDR1 and CDR2 are SNHLY and FYNNEI. V dropped 2 bases and J dropped 3 bases, with 2 bases sitting between them. The CDR3 runs 12 residues. The CDR3 loop is CASSEHYNEQFF. For the CDR3, the DNA is TGTGCCAGCAGTGAACACTACAATGAGCAGTTCTTC.

The rearrangement links TRBV7-8 to TRBJ1-2; 11 nucleotides agree with TRBD1. J lost 6 bases, V lost 3 bases, and 6 bases had no gene match. The CDR3 has 15 amino acids. Germline V lookup: CDR1 SGHVS, CDR2 FQNEAQ. The CDR3 reads CASSFSRTGGDGYTF. The DNA of the CDR3 is TGTGCCAGCAGCTTTAGCCGGACAGGGGGCGATGGCTACACCTTC.

This clone was seen a handful of times. This rearrangement joins TRBV6-6 to TRBJ1-2; no reliable D call. The V gene's germline CDR1 is MNHNY and CDR2 SVGAGI (reference sequence). V lost 4 bases and J 7 bases, leaving 13 bases between the germline ends. The CDR3 length is 13 residues. CDR3 DNA sequence: TGTGCCAGCAGTTTATCTGGGTCGGGTGGCTACACCTTC. It codes for CASSLSGSGGYTF.

This clone was counted between two and nine times. In DNA, the CDR3 is TGTGCCAGCAGACCGGGCGGGGCCCTTAACTATGGCTACACCTTC. The encoded protein is CASRPGGALNYGYTF. J is TRBJ1-2 and V is TRBV6-6, with D possibly being TRBD1 (5 bases). Germline V gives CDR1 MNHNY, CDR2 SVGAGI (reference sequence). Trimming removed 6 bases from V and 1 base from J, with 15 bases in between. The CDR3 is 15 residues long.

This clone occurred a few times. The chain recombines TRBV29-1 with TRBJ1-6; 7 nucleotides agree with TRBD1. The CDR3 sequence is 15 residues long. J lost 3 bases, V lost 6 bases, and 8 bases had no gene match. Per germline, CDR1 SQVTM and CDR2 ANQGSEA. CDR3 amino acids: CSVRQGTGYNSPLHF. CDR3 in DNA: TGCAGCGTACGACAGGGCACCGGCTATAATTCACCCCTCCACTTT.

The sample holds a few counts of this clone. The rearrangement uses TRBV18 and TRBJ2-3; D is undetermined. V was trimmed by 3 bases and J by 9 bases, leaving 13 bases between them. The germline gives CDR1 KGHSH, CDR2 LQKENI. The CDR3 spans 13 residues. The CDR3 is CASSPWESGTQYF. DNA for the CDR3: TGTGCCAGCTCACCGTGGGAATCCGGCACGCAGTATTTT.

This clone was counted only a few times. The CDR3 sequence is CASSTGHGTEAFF. CDR3 bases: TGCGCCAGCAGCACGGGCCATGGGACTGAAGCTTTCTTT. The rearrangement joins TRBV5-1 to TRBJ1-1; D ambiguous. The V gene's germline CDR1 is SGHRS and CDR2 YFSETQ. Trimming cost V 4 bases and J 5 bases, with 12 bases left between them. CDR3 length: 13 residues.

J is TRBJ2-1 and V is TRBV9; 10 bases fit TRBD2. This CDR3 region has 15 residues. The J segment lost 8 bases and the V segment lost 2 bases, leaving 7 bases of the junction unmatched. Per the germline V gene, CDR1 is SGDLS and CDR2 is YYNGEE. CDR3 region: CASSVGSGGAHEQFF. The CDR3 nucleotides read TGTGCCAGCAGCGTTGGGAGCGGGGGGGCACATGAGCAGTTCTTC.

This clone was detected a few times. The chain is built from TRBV6-6 and TRBJ1-6; no clear D. Trimming left V 7 bases short and J 6 bases short, with 13 bases between. The CDR3 is 14 amino acids. Germline V gene sequence: CDR1 MNHNY, CDR2 SVGAGI (reference sequence). The CDR3 coding sequence is TGTGCCAGCACCCTAGGGCCTCGTAATTCACCCCTCCACTTT. This codes for CASTLGPRNSPLHF.

The chain is built from TRBV18 and TRBJ2-7; D remains unclear. The CDR3 contains 14 residues. Per the germline V gene, CDR1 is KGHSH and CDR2 is LQKENI. Trimming pared 3 bases from V and 2 bases from J, leaving 11 bases between. CDR3 amino acids: CASSPGGIPYEQYV. The CDR3 DNA is TGTGCCAGCTCACCCGGTGGCATTCCCTACGAGCAGTACGTC.